Shown below are 8 T cell receptor beta chains from a single sample sequenced in a study of preoperative IRX-2 immunotherapy in early breast cancer. The treatment here: preoperative locoregional IRX-2 cytokine immunotherapy. Assay: immunoSEQ multiplex PCR; the TCRdb copy retains only in-frame clones and omits some. The sample lists around 62,000 clones, 94% occurring once. This specimen was taken from a patient treated with IRX-2 immunotherapy. The origin of the receptors is a human donor with breast cancer.

V gene TRBV5-4 combines with J gene TRBJ2-3; maybe TRBD1 (5 bases). The germline V gene has CDR1 SGHNT and CDR2 YYREEE (reference sequence). CDR3 length equals 16 residues. V was shortened by 4 bases and J by 0 bases, with 15 bases between the two germline ends. The CDR3 protein is CASSTGQRVSTDTQYF. CDR3 sequence (DNA): TGTGCCAGCAGCACCGGACAAAGAGTTAGCACAGATACGCAGTATTTT.

The chain joins TRBV30 to TRBJ2-3; tentatively, D is TRBD2 (5 bases). Germline CDR1 and CDR2: GTSNPN and SVGIG (reference sequence). Between the trimmed V and J ends, which lost 2 bases and 10 bases, there was a span of 13 bases. The CDR3 runs to 12 residues. CDR3 coding DNA: TGTGCCTGGAGTCCCCGGACTTTCGCGCAGTATTTT. It is translated as CAWSPRTFAQYF. The variable domain in full, completed from reference TRBV30 and TRBJ2-3, reads SQTIHQWPATLVQPVGSPLSLECTVEGTSNPNLYWYRQAAGRGLQLLFYSVGIGQISSEVPQNLSASRPQDRQFILSSKKLLLSDSGFYLCAWSPRTFAQYFGPGTRLTVL.

J is TRBJ2-5 and V is TRBV28; D uncertain. The CDR3 is 14 residues long. Trimming shortened V by 3 bases and J by 4 bases, and 12 bases separated the two germline ends. The germline V gene has CDR1 MDHEN and CDR2 SYDVKM. The DNA for the CDR3 is TGTGCCAGCAGTTTCCACATTCAATCAGAGACCCAGTACTTC. It yields the protein CASSFHIQSETQYF.

The chain employs TRBV18 and TRBJ2-2; D ambiguous. Germline V gives CDR1 KGHSH, CDR2 LQKENI. The CDR3 has 12 amino acids. Trimming removed 1 base at V and 7 bases at J, with 4 bases between. In nucleotides, the CDR3 is TGTGCCAGCTCACCACAGGGCGGGGAGCTGTTTTTT. This codes for CASSPQGGELFF. Together with reference TRBV18 and TRBJ2-2, the CDR3 gives the full variable domain: NAGVMQNPRHLVRRRGQEARLRCSPMKGHSHVYWYRQLPEEGLKFMVYLQKENIIDESGMPKERFSAEFPKEGPSILRIQQVVRGDSAAYFCASSPQGGELFFGEGSRLTVL.

This clone was picked up one time. The chain links TRBV6-6 to TRBJ1-1; 11 nucleotides match TRBD1. The ends lost 4 bases at V and 4 bases at J; junction bases unmatched: 2. The CDR3 totals 14 residues. Germline V CDR1 and CDR2: MNHNY, SVGAGI (reference sequence). DNA for the CDR3: TGTGCCAGCAGTTTGGGACAGGGGGTCACTGAAGCTTTCTTT. It encodes CASSLGQGVTEAFF.

The chain combines TRBV11-2 with TRBJ2-7; D is undetermined. Germline loops: CDR1 SGHAT, CDR2 FQNNGV. Between the trimmed V and J ends, which lost 0 bases and 6 bases, there was a span of 15 bases. This CDR3 has 15 residues. This CDR3 is CASSLDTHPAVEQYF. The CDR3 DNA reads as TGTGCCAGCAGCTTAGATACCCACCCCGCAGTCGAGCAGTACTTC. Using reference TRBV11-2 and TRBJ2-7 for the parts outside the CDR3, the full variable domain is EAGVAQSPRYKIIEKRQSVAFWCNPISGHATLYWYQQILGQGPKLLIQFQNNGVVDDSQLPKDRFSAERLKGVDSTLKIQPAKLEDSAVYLCASSLDTHPAVEQYFGPGTRLTVT.

The V call is TRBV4-1, the J call TRBJ2-3, with 7 positions matching TRBD2. The CDR3 is made up of 19 amino acids. Germline CDR1 is MGHRA and CDR2 is YSYEKL. V was clipped by 3 bases and J by 6 bases; unmatched bases: 21. This chain's CDR3 is CASSQITPSTSLLGDTQYF. DNA for the CDR3: TGCGCCAGCAGCCAGATTACCCCCTCGACTAGCCTCTTAGGGGATACGCAGTATTTT.

This clone was observed a single time. The chain carries TRBV7-2 and TRBJ2-7; maybe TRBD2 (5 bases). Trimming took 2 bases from V and 3 from J, leaving 17 bases between them. Germline V CDR1 and CDR2: SGHTA, FQGNSA. CDR3 length equals 16 residues. Here the CDR3 DNA reads TGTGCCAGCAGCTTATTAGGCCTAGCAACAAACTACGAGCAGTACTTC. As protein: CASSLLGLATNYEQYF.